This record concerns one T cell receptor (beta chain) sequence. Its antigen is not identified. Trimming removed 1 base from V and 4 bases from J; junction bases left unmatched: 11. CDR3 size: 17 residues. Looked up from germline, CDR1 is LNHDA and CDR2 is SQIVND (reference sequence). Investigators profiled TCR beta VDJ and CDR3 from genomic DNA template. TCRdb re-called the reads with MiXCR, one entry per CDR3 protein. The profile shows about 200,000 distinct CDR3 sequences, 40% to 60% of them singletons. The data belong to a study of CD8+CD57+ T cells in acquired aplastic anemia. General study points: Patients and controls shared some 30 CD8+ CDR3 sequences, highly expressed in patients.

Those patients picked for sequencing had displayed CD8+CD57+ cell expansion on flow cytometry. The origin of this receptor is a human donor with aplastic anemia. Sequenced material: sorted CD4+, CD8+, or CD8+CD57+ T cells (not recorded which) from PBMCs. The chain couples TRBV19 to TRBJ1-2; TRBD1 aligns across 8 bases. This CDR3 is CASSIGRFLGTGYGYTF. The CDR3 DNA reads as TGTGCCAGTAGTATAGGGCGCTTCCTAGGGACAGGCTATGGCTACACCTTC.